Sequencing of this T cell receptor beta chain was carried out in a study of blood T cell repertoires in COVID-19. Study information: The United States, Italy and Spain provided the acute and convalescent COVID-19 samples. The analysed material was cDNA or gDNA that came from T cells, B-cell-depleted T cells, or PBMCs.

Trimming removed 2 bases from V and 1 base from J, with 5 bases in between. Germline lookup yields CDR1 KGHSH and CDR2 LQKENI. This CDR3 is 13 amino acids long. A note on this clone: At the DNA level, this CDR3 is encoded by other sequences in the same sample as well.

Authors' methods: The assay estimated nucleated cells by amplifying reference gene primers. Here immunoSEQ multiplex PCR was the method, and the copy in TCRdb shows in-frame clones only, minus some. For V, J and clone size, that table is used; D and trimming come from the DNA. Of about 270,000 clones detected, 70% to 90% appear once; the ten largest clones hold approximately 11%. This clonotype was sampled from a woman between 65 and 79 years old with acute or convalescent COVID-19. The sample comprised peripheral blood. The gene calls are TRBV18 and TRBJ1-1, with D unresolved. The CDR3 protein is CASSPTRNTEAFF. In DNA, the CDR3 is TGTGCCAGCTCACCAACCAGGAACACTGAAGCTTTCTTT. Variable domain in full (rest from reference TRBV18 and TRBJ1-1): NAGVMQNPRHLVRRRGQEARLRCSPMKGHSHVYWYRQLPEEGLKFMVYLQKENIIDESGMPKERFSAEFPKEGPSILRIQQVVRGDSAAYFCASSPTRNTEAFFGQGTRLTVV.